This T cell receptor beta chain was identified in a study of T cell responses to AZD1222 COVID-19 vaccine. Produced via immunoSEQ multiplex PCR; TCRdb's table is partial and in-frame only. The repertoire includes around 140,000 clones, roughly 91% of them detected once, and 1.1% sits in the top ten. Second-dose timings of about 4 or about 12 weeks were pooled. The table lists this clone with a count of one. Its antigen remains unknown. The V and J ends lost 0 bases and 1 base respectively, with 7 bases between them. CDR1 SGDLS and CDR2 YYNGEE come from the germline V gene. The CDR3 length is 14 residues. Points from the study as a whole: Dominant CD4 TCR responses targeted spike regions 160-218 and 743-854. There were mostly white British donors and more females than males, and clonal diversity was possibly underestimated. Baseline serostatus was positive in only a handful of AZD1222 recipients.

J is TRBJ1-1 and V is TRBV9; tentatively, D is TRBD1 (6 bases). The sample in question was peripheral blood, obtained 28 days after the second AZD1222 dose. The clonotype was recovered from an adult who received the AZD1222 COVID-19 vaccine. The chain's CDR3 is CASSVDRANTEAFF. CDR3 sequence (DNA): TGTGCCAGCAGCGTAGACAGGGCGAACACTGAAGCTTTCTTT.